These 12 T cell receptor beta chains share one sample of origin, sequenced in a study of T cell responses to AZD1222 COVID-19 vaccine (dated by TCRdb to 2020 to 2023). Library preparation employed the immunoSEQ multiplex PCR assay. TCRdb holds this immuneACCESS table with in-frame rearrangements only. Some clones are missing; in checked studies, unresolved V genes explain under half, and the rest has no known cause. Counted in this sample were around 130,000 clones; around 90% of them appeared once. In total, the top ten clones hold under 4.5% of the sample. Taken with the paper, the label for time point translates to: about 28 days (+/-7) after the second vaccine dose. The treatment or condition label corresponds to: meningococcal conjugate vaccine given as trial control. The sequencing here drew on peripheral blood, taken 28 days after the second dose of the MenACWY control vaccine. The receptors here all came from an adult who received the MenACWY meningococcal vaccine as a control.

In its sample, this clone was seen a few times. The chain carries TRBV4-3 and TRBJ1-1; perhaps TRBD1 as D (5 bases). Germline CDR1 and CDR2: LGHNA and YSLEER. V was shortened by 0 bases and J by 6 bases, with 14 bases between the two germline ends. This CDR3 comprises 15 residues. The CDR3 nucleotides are TGCGCCAGCAGCCAAGAGGGGCAGGGAGTCTCTGAAGCTTTCTTT. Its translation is CASSQEGQGVSEAFF.

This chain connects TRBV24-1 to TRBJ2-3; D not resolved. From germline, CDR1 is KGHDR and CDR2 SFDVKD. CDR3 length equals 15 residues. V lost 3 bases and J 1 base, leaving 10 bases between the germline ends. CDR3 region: CATSDRAQRTDTQYF. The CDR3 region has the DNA TGTGCCACCAGTGATAGGGCACAGCGCACAGATACGCAGTATTTT.

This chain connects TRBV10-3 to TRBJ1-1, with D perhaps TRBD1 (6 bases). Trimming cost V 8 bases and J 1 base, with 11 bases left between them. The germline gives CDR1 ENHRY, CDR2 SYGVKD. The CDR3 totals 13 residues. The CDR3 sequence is CAISDSQNTEAFF. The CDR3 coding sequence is TGTGCCATCTCGGACAGCCAGAACACTGAAGCTTTCTTT.

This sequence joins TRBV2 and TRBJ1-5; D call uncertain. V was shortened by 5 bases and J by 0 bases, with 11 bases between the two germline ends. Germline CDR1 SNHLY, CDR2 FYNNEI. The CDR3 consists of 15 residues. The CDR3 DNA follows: TGTGCCAGCAGTTTGTGGGAGTCTAGCAATCAGCCCCAGCATTTT. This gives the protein CASSLWESSNQPQHF.

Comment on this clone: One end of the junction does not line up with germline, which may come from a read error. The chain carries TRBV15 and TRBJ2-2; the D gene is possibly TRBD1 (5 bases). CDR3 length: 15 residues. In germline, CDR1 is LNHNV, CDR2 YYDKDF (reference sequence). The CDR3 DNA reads TGTGCCACTAGCAGTAGGGGCAGTCACACCGGGGAGCTGTTTTTT. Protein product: CATSSRGSHTGELFF.

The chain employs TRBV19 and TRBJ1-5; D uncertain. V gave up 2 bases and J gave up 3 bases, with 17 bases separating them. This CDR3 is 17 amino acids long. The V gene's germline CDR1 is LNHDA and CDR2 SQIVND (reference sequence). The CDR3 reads CASSITGVPGPNQPQHF. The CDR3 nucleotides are TGTGCCAGTAGTATAACGGGAGTTCCAGGTCCCAATCAGCCCCAGCATTTT.

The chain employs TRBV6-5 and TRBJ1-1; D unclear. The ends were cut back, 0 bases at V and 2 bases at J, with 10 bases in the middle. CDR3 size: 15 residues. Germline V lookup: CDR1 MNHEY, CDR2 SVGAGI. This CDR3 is CASSYSTTVNTEAFF. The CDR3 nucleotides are TGTGCCAGCAGTTACTCGACGACGGTTAACACTGAAGCTTTCTTT.

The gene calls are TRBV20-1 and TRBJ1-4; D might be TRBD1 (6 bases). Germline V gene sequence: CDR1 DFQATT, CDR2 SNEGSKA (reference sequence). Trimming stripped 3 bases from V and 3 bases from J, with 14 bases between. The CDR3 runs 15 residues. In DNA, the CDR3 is TGCAGTGCTAGTTCCCCGGGGGCGTCTAATGAAAAACTGTTTTTT. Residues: CSASSPGASNEKLFF.

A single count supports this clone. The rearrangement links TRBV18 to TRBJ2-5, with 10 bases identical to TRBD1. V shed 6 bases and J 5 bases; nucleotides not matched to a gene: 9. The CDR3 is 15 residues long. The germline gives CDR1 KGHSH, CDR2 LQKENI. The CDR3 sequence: CASSLGTGDVETQYF. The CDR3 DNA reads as TGTGCCAGCTCTTTAGGGACAGGGGATGTTGAGACCCAGTACTTC.

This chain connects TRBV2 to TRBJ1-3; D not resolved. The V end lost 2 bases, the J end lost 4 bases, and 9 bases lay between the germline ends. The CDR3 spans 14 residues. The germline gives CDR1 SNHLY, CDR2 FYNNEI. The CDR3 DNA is TGTGCCAGCAGTGAATGGGCCGCCGGAAACACCATATATTTT. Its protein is CASSEWAAGNTIYF. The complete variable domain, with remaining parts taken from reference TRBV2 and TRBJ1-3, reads EPEVTQTPSHQVTQMGQEVILRCVPISNHLYFYWYRQILGQKVEFLVSFYNNEISEKSEIFDDQFSVERPDGSNFTLKIRSTKLEDSAMYFCASSEWAAGNTIYFGEGSWLTVV.

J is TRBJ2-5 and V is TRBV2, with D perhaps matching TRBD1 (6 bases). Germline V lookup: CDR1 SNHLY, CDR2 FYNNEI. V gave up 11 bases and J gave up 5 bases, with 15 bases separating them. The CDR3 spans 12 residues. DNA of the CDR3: TGTGCCTGCGAGGGGGAGCGGGAGACCCAGTACTTC. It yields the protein CACEGERETQYF.

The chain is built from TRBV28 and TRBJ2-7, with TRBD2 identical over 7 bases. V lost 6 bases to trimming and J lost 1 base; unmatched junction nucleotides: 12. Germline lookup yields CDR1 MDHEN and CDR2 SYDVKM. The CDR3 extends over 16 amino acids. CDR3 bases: TGTGCCAGCAGCTCCTGGGGGGAGGGAGGTTCCTACGAGCAGTACTTC. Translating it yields CASSSWGEGGSYEQYF. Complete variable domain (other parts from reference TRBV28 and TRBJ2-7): DVKVTQSSRYLVKRTGEKVFLECVQDMDHENMFWYRQDPGLGLRLIYFSYDVKMKEKGDIPEGYSVSREKKERFSLILESASTNQTSMYLCASSSWGEGGSYEQYFGPGTRLTVT.